The next 7 T cell receptor beta chains were all read from a single sample in a study of blood T cell repertoires in COVID-19. This table comes from immunoSEQ multiplex PCR, and its TCRdb copy is limited to in-frame clones, with some not included. The table records over 150,000 clones, more than 70% of them present only once. Sequencing was carried out using peripheral blood. Source of these receptors: a man aged 45-60 years with COVID-19, enrolled during active disease.

This clone was counted a few times. The genes are TRBV18 and TRBJ2-7; TRBD2 is a possible D gene (5 bases). V lost 0 bases to trimming and J lost 6 bases, with 21 bases between them. Germline lookup yields CDR1 KGHSH and CDR2 LQKENI. The CDR3 is made up of 17 amino acids. CDR3: CASSPPVWTPDGPEQYF. DNA for the CDR3: TGTGCCAGCTCACCACCGGTCTGGACTCCCGACGGACCCGAGCAGTACTTC.

The V call is TRBV19, the J call TRBJ1-2; perhaps TRBD1 as D (5 bases). This CDR3 spans 12 amino acids. CDR1 is LNHDA and CDR2 is SQIVND in the germline V gene (reference sequence). V gave up 3 bases and J gave up 6 bases, with 8 bases separating them. In DNA form, the CDR3 reads TGTGCCAGTAGTATCAGGGCTGATGGCTACACCTTC. Amino acid sequence: CASSIRADGYTF.

V and J are TRBV5-4 and TRBJ2-1, with 10 bases aligning to TRBD2. Looked up from germline, CDR1 is SGHNT and CDR2 is YYREEE (reference sequence). This CDR3 region has 16 residues. With 5 bases clipped from V and 8 bases from J, the junction kept 13 bases outside the gene matches. The CDR3 loop reads CASRRDQASGSHEQFF. DNA of the CDR3: TGTGCCAGCAGGAGGGATCAGGCTAGCGGGAGTCATGAGCAGTTCTTC. Full variable domain (missing parts from reference TRBV5-4 and TRBJ2-1): ETGVTQSPTHLIKTRGQQVTLRCSSQSGHNTVSWYQQALGQGPQFIFQYYREEENGRGNFPPRFSGLQFPNYSSELNVNALELDDSALYLCASRRDQASGSHEQFFGPGTRLTVL.

The chain is built from TRBV4-2 and TRBJ2-1; 8 bases line up with TRBD2. Trimming cost V 1 base and J 6 bases; bases outside gene matches: 2. The CDR3 has 14 amino acids. Germline CDR1 LGHNA, CDR2 YNFKEQ. CDR3 in amino acids: CASSQGTSRNEQFF. The CDR3 nucleotides are TGTGCCAGCAGCCAAGGGACTAGCCGCAATGAGCAGTTCTTC.

The rearrangement uses TRBV7-9 and TRBJ2-2, with 12 bases lining up with TRBD2. V shed 6 bases and J 5 bases; nucleotides not matched to a gene: 13. The V gene's germline CDR1 is SEHNR and CDR2 FQNEAQ (reference sequence). The CDR3 extends over 18 amino acids. In DNA form, the CDR3 reads TGTGCCAGCAGAGGGGGACTAGCGGGCCCCTCGGGAACCGGGGAGCTGTTTTTT. Protein product: CASRGGLAGPSGTGELFF.

This clone was detected a few times. This chain links TRBV28 with TRBJ1-6; D is possibly TRBD1 (5 bases). This CDR3 spans 17 amino acids. Germline values: CDR1 MDHEN, CDR2 SYDVKM. Trimming shortened V by 3 bases and J by 0 bases, and 12 bases separated the two germline ends. CDR3 coding DNA: TGTGCCAGCAGTTTGGGGCCGGATGGCTCCTATAATTCACCCCTCCACTTT. Amino acid sequence: CASSLGPDGSYNSPLHF.

The rearrangement joins TRBV14 to TRBJ2-7; no definite D call. CDR1 and CDR2 from the germline V gene are SGHDN and FVKESK. The CDR3 spans 14 residues. Between the trimmed V and J ends, which lost 3 bases and 3 bases, there was a span of 12 bases. CDR3: CASSQGLIDYEQYF. DNA of the CDR3: TGTGCCAGCAGCCAGGGCCTGATAGACTACGAGCAGTACTTC.